Each of the 5 T cell receptor beta chains below was sequenced from the same sample in a study of blood T cell repertoires in COVID-19. Measured with immunoSEQ multiplex PCR; TCRdb has only the in-frame clones, and not every one. The table shows some 45,000 clones, with 85% to 95% occurring only once. Input material: peripheral blood. The receptor set was obtained from a man aged 55 to 70 with COVID-19, enrolled during active disease.

The rearrangement uses TRBV7-9 and TRBJ1-2, with a tentative D call TRBD1 (5 bases). Per germline, CDR1 SEHNR and CDR2 FQNEAQ (reference sequence). The CDR3 consists of 15 residues. Trimming stripped 5 bases from V and 4 bases from J, with 17 bases between. The CDR3 DNA sequence: TGTGCCAGCAGCCAAAACGGCGGTAGGGGCTATGGCTACACCTTC. This codes for CASSQNGGRGYGYTF.

The J gene is TRBJ1-5, the V gene TRBV15; 7 bases are a match to TRBD1. After removal of 4 bases from V and 2 bases from J, the junction contained 8 bases not matched to a gene. In germline, CDR1 is LNHNV, CDR2 YYDKDF (reference sequence). The CDR3 loop spans 16 amino acids. The CDR3 DNA reads as TGTGCCACCAGCATCAGACAGGGTCTGCGCAATCAGCCCCAGCATTTT. Translating it yields CATSIRQGLRNQPQHF.

The V call is TRBV13, the J call TRBJ2-7, with D possibly being TRBD2 (5 bases). CDR1 PRHDT and CDR2 FYEKMQ come from the germline V gene (reference sequence). The CDR3 contains 11 residues. With 4 bases removed from V and 8 bases from J, the gap between germline ends came to 9 bases. Here the CDR3 reads CASSSRTQQYF. CDR3 in DNA: TGTGCCAGCAGCTCTCGGACTCAGCAGTACTTC. Full variable domain (remainder filled in from reference TRBV13 and TRBJ2-7): AAGVIQSPRHLIKEKRETATLKCYPIPRHDTVYWYQQGPGQDPQFLISFYEKMQSDKGSIPDRFSAQQFSDYHSELNMSSLELGDSALYFCASSSRTQQYFGPGTRLTVT.

The chain couples TRBV5-1 to TRBJ2-1; 14 positions agree with TRBD2. CDR3 length: 16 residues. In germline, CDR1 is SGHRS, CDR2 YFSETQ. With 4 bases clipped from V and 9 bases from J, the junction kept 9 bases outside the gene matches. The CDR3 sequence is CASSAGGLAGVFEQFF. CDR3 in DNA: TGCGCCAGCAGCGCCGGGGGACTAGCGGGAGTCTTTGAGCAGTTCTTC.

The chain employs TRBV4-1 and TRBJ1-2; unclear D gene. This CDR3 region has 15 residues. Trimming removed 2 bases from V and 4 bases from J, with 14 bases in between. The germline V gene encodes CDR1 MGHRA and CDR2 YSYEKL. The CDR3 region has the DNA TGCGCCAGCAGCCAACGCGGGGTTGTGACCTATGGCTACACCTTC. Translating gives CASSQRGVVTYGYTF.